A selection of T cell receptor beta chains follows, all from one sample in a study of beta chain features in type 1 diabetes. Assay used: immunoSEQ multiplex PCR; TCRdb lists only in-frame clones, some missing. The sample has fewer than 150,000 clones, less than 9% seen once. Sequences were obtained from central memory CD4+ T cells from blood. These receptors all stem from a woman aged 30 to 39 in good health. Both conserved end residues are trimmed from each CDR3. A clone size is listed for some rows: how often the clone was seen (once, few, many), or a class if it is expanded.

v_gene: TRBV5-6; abundance: .; j_gene: TRBJ1-1; len: 14; CDR3aa: ASSWDRGIGTTEAF
v_gene: TRBV5-1; abundance: few; j_gene: TRBJ2-5; len: 12; CDR3aa: ASSRTRGSETQY
v_gene: TRBV28; abundance: many; j_gene: TRBJ2-5; len: 9; CDR3aa: ASSFLETQY
v_gene: TRBV5-4; abundance: .; j_gene: TRBJ1-1; len: 14; CDR3aa: ASSWGQGGVNTEAF
v_gene: TRBV6-5; abundance: few; j_gene: TRBJ2-2; len: 11; CDR3aa: ASSYSSIRELF
v_gene: TRBV14; abundance: .; j_gene: TRBJ2-1; len: 18; CDR3aa: ASSQERLAERPPFYNEQF
v_gene: TRBV4-3; abundance: .; j_gene: TRBJ1-6; len: 14; CDR3aa: ASSQGGDRVGSPLH
v_gene: TRBV21-1; abundance: few; j_gene: TRBJ1-2; len: 11; CDR3aa: ASSVVDRDGYT
v_gene: TRBV19; abundance: .; j_gene: TRBJ1-4; len: 13; CDR3aa: ASSSGDRPGEKLF
v_gene: TRBV5-4; abundance: .; j_gene: TRBJ1-1; len: 12; CDR3aa: ASSLGGPNTEAF
v_gene: TRBV10-3; abundance: few; j_gene: TRBJ2-5; len: 13; CDR3aa: AISDRQGVGETQY
v_gene: TRBV23-1; abundance: few; j_gene: TRBJ2-5; len: 13; CDR3aa: ASSQSRRIQETQY
v_gene: TRBV5-1; abundance: .; j_gene: TRBJ2-1; len: 12; CDR3aa: ASSSGSGYNEQF
v_gene: TRBV4-3; abundance: .; j_gene: TRBJ2-1; len: 15; CDR3aa: ASSQGLAGPSYNEQF
v_gene: TRBV7-9; abundance: .; j_gene: TRBJ1-1; len: 11; CDR3aa: ASSSSPNTEAF
v_gene: TRBV30; abundance: few; j_gene: TRBJ1-5; len: 13; CDR3aa: AWSSGTVSNQPQH
v_gene: TRBV7-2; abundance: .; j_gene: TRBJ1-1; len: 14; CDR3aa: ASSYRSGTSNTEAF
v_gene: TRBV30; abundance: few; j_gene: TRBJ2-5; len: 11; CDR3aa: AWSALQKETQY
v_gene: TRBV28; abundance: few; j_gene: TRBJ2-7; len: 13; CDR3aa: ASSPTWADAYEQY
v_gene: TRBV6-4; abundance: few; j_gene: TRBJ2-1; len: 13; CDR3aa: ASSDRASAGNEQF
v_gene: TRBV19; abundance: few; j_gene: TRBJ2-3; len: 12; CDR3aa: ASSTLAGTDTQY
v_gene: TRBV15; abundance: few; j_gene: .; len: 13; CDR3aa: ATSREGVGSYEQY
v_gene: TRBV18; abundance: .; j_gene: TRBJ2-5; len: 15; CDR3aa: ASSPSVTSGRGETQY
v_gene: TRBV7-9; abundance: .; j_gene: TRBJ2-2; len: 14; CDR3aa: ASSSGTSGRPWELF
v_gene: TRBV5-4; abundance: many; j_gene: TRBJ2-6; len: 15; CDR3aa: ASSLEPRGSGANVLT
v_gene: TRBV6-4; abundance: .; j_gene: TRBJ2-1; len: 11; CDR3aa: ASSDGLAQGQF
v_gene: TRBV27; abundance: .; j_gene: TRBJ1-1; len: 12; CDR3aa: ASSLDLRVSEAF
v_gene: TRBV6-5; abundance: .; j_gene: TRBJ1-1; len: 11; CDR3aa: ASSYQGGTEAF
v_gene: TRBV4-3; abundance: many; j_gene: TRBJ2-1; len: 13; CDR3aa: ASSPYGDQRVEQF
v_gene: TRBV7-6; abundance: .; j_gene: TRBJ1-2; len: 13; CDR3aa: ASSLESTRGYGYT
v_gene: TRBV28; abundance: few; j_gene: TRBJ2-7; len: 12; CDR3aa: ASSFSSGSYEQY
v_gene: TRBV7-2; abundance: few; j_gene: TRBJ2-6; len: 17; CDR3aa: ASSAGLGSGSYGANVLT
v_gene: TRBV6-6; abundance: .; j_gene: TRBJ2-4; len: 11; CDR3aa: ASIIRSGTIEY
v_gene: TRBV28; abundance: .; j_gene: TRBJ2-7; len: 9; CDR3aa: ASGLADEQY
v_gene: TRBV7-2; abundance: .; j_gene: TRBJ2-5; len: 13; CDR3aa: ASSLAGGGGETQY
v_gene: TRBV18; abundance: .; j_gene: TRBJ2-5; len: 14; CDR3aa: ASSPRSLAGAETQY
v_gene: TRBV18; abundance: .; j_gene: TRBJ1-5; len: 13; CDR3aa: ASSRGQPNNQPQH
v_gene: TRBV2; abundance: few; j_gene: TRBJ2-2; len: 13; CDR3aa: ASSEPGGGTGELF
v_gene: TRBV4-3; abundance: few; j_gene: TRBJ2-1; len: 14; CDR3aa: ASSQETGHPYNEQF
v_gene: TRBV5-1; abundance: .; j_gene: TRBJ2-5; len: 12; CDR3aa: ASSWGSYQETQY
v_gene: TRBV7-8; abundance: few; j_gene: TRBJ2-5; len: 10; CDR3aa: ASSLGVAAQY
v_gene: TRBV23-1; abundance: many; j_gene: TRBJ2-2; len: 11; CDR3aa: ASRDRDTGELF
v_gene: TRBV13; abundance: .; j_gene: TRBJ2-5; len: 14; CDR3aa: ASSLSRTDNQETQY
v_gene: TRBV18; abundance: .; j_gene: TRBJ1-2; len: 11; CDR3aa: ASSRARENGYT
v_gene: TRBV27; abundance: few; j_gene: TRBJ1-2; len: 14; CDR3aa: ASSSPRTGKNYGYT
v_gene: TRBV28; abundance: few; j_gene: TRBJ2-5; len: 14; CDR3aa: ASRMSLAGVMKTQY
v_gene: TRBV4-3; abundance: .; j_gene: TRBJ2-4; len: 16; CDR3aa: ASSQGGGLSLAKNIQY
v_gene: TRBV7-9; abundance: many; j_gene: TRBJ2-7; len: 13; CDR3aa: ASSFTGTGFYEQY
v_gene: TRBV6-5; abundance: few; j_gene: TRBJ2-7; len: 13; CDR3aa: ASSPGTDYSYEQY
v_gene: TRBV2; abundance: .; j_gene: TRBJ1-1; len: 11; CDR3aa: ASSGQGDTEAF
v_gene: TRBV15; abundance: .; j_gene: TRBJ1-5; len: 12; CDR3aa: ATSSTGGNQPQH
v_gene: TRBV7-3; abundance: many; j_gene: TRBJ2-2; len: 12; CDR3aa: ASSPQTGAGELF
v_gene: TRBV7-2; abundance: many; j_gene: TRBJ2-2; len: 12; CDR3aa: ASSQQGNTGELF
v_gene: TRBV28; abundance: .; j_gene: TRBJ1-1; len: 13; CDR3aa: ASSSPHNRGTEAF
v_gene: TRBV4-2; abundance: .; j_gene: TRBJ2-1; len: 16; CDR3aa: ASSHITSGSTNYNEQF
v_gene: TRBV14; abundance: .; j_gene: TRBJ2-7; len: 10; CDR3aa: ASSPTGYEQY
v_gene: TRBV29-1; abundance: .; j_gene: TRBJ2-5; len: 13; CDR3aa: SVNSPIRGGETQY
v_gene: TRBV18; abundance: .; j_gene: TRBJ2-4; len: 14; CDR3aa: ASSPPEGAGKNIQY
v_gene: TRBV5-5; abundance: few; j_gene: TRBJ2-1; len: 12; CDR3aa: ASSLTGTVVEQF
v_gene: TRBV7-2; abundance: .; j_gene: .; len: 13; CDR3aa: ASSLGGLAAYEQY